This T cell receptor beta chain was profiled in a study of cytomegalovirus exposure and HLA in healthy donors. To note about this clone: Its specificity is unknown.

Study-wide results and limits: Based on reports, TCR beta sequences accurately predicted HLA-A and HLA-B alleles for most subjects.

13 Jbeta primers and 60 Vbeta primers were used for the PCR. Some clones are missing from TCRdb's copy, which holds only in-frame ones; the method was immunoSEQ multiplex PCR. Found here are 100,000 to 120,000 clones, 77% of them singletons; the top ten hold about 8.6%. Healthy individuals who donated bone marrow served as the donors. The CDR3 has 15 residues. V was clipped by 0 bases and J by 1 base, with 11 bases between them. From germline, CDR1 is SGDLS and CDR2 YYNGEE. Specimen: PBMCs. This TCR was sampled from a middle-aged woman in good health and CMV-seropositive. This chain connects TRBV9 to TRBJ2-7; D is ambiguous. CDR3 amino acids: CASSVDPGRSYEQYF. The CDR3, as DNA: TGTGCCAGCAGCGTAGACCCCGGTCGTTCCTACGAGCAGTACTTC.